The clone carrying this T cell receptor beta chain came up many times. The ends were cut back, 4 bases at V and 1 base at J, with 22 bases in the middle. The CDR3 is made up of 18 amino acids. Germline V CDR1 and CDR2: LGHNA, YSLEER. TCRdb called the 5' RACE reads again in MiXCR, with one record for every CDR3 protein. The sample contains 300,000 to 400,000 distinct CDR3 sequences, 3% to 4.5% of which appear only once. This record comes from a study of T cells after yellow fever vaccination. This receptor was identified in a man aged 18 to 35 who received the YFV17D yellow fever vaccine. The rearrangement links TRBV4-3 to TRBJ2-5; possibly TRBD1 for D (6 bases). Sequenced here: PBMCs, sampled 5 days after the yellow fever booster vaccination. The CDR3 nucleotides read TGCGCCAGCAGCCCTCAACCCCCCGGCAGGGGCGGCCAAGAGACCCAGTACTTC. Its translation is CASSPQPPGRGGQETQYF.